The subject of this entry is one TCR beta chain. There are 14 residues in the CDR3. CDR1 and CDR2 from the germline V gene are MGHRA and YSYEKL. V was cut by 1 base and J by 4 bases, with 11 bases left in between. The authors reverse transcribed roughly 0.5 to 1 ug RNA with random hexamers. TCRdb redid the calling of the immunoSEQ multiplex PCR reads with MiXCR, one entry per CDR3 protein. The sample includes tens of thousands of distinct CDR3 sequences, around 93% of them seen just once. This record comes from a study of CD8 T cells in Susac syndrome. This chain joins TRBV4-1 and TRBJ2-7; no definite D call. Sequencing was carried out using CD8+ T cells from PBMCs. The source is a human donor with multiple sclerosis. CDR3 protein: CASSQVPSDYEQYF. CDR3 bases: TGCGCCAGCAGCCAAGTTCCCAGCGATTACGAGCAGTACTTC.